This TCR beta chain was observed in a study of cytomegalovirus exposure and HLA in healthy donors. J was trimmed by 8 bases and V by 1 base; bases with no gene match: 0. The germline CDR1 and CDR2 sequences are SQVTM and ANQGSEA. This CDR3 region has 13 residues. These donors were members of the roughly 130-subject validation cohort, a group separate from the approximately 640-subject first cohort. General study findings and limits: According to a subsequent analysis, TCR clusters from the first cohort were inclined to appear together in the 100 to 150 validation repertoires. In vitro, a few CMV-associated chains proved specific for CMV antigens. Cytomegalovirus-associated status was assigned to 150 or so TCR beta chains.

Some clones are missing from TCRdb's copy, which holds only in-frame ones; the method was immunoSEQ multiplex PCR. Among about 130,000 clones listed, about 96% were seen once. This clone has a handful of counts. The antigen remains undetermined. This clonotype originated in a man between 18 and 35 years old in good health and CMV-seronegative. This rearrangement joins TRBV29-1 to TRBJ2-1; TRBD2 matches 12 bases. Specimen: PBMCs. CDR3 protein: CSVEGLAGDEQFF. The DNA of the CDR3 is TGCAGCGTTGAAGGACTAGCGGGAGATGAGCAGTTCTTC.